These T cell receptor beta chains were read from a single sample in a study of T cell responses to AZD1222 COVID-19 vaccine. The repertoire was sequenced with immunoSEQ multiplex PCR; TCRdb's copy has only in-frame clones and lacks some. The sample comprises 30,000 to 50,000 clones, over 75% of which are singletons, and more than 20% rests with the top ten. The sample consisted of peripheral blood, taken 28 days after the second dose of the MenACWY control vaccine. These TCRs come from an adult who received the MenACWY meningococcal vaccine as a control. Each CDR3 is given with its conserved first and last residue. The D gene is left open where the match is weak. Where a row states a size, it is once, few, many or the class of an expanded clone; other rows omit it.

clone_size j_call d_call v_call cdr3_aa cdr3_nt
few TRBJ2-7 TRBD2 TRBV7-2 CASSAGTSSYEQYF TGTGCCAGCAGCGCCGGGACTAGCTCCTACGAGCAGTACTTC
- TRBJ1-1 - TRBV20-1 CSASQGLRAFF TGCAGTGCTTCGCAGGGACTTAGGGCTTTCTTT
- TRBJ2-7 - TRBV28 CASSYFGYEQYF TGTGCCAGCAGTTATTTCGGTTACGAGCAGTACTTC
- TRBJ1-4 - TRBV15 CATSRVRGGSEKLFF TGTGCCACCAGCAGAGTCCGGGGTGGAAGCGAAAAACTGTTTTTT
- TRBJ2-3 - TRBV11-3 CASSSLGPDTQYF TGTGCCAGCAGCTCCCTGGGGCCAGATACGCAGTATTTT
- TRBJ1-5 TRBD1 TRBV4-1 CASSLGQGGQPQHF TGCGCCAGCAGCCTGGGACAGGGTGGTCAGCCCCAGCATTTT
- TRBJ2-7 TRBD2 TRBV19 CATPGQGTSGRYEQYF TGTGCCACGCCGGGACAGGGGACTAGCGGGAGGTACGAGCAGTACTTC
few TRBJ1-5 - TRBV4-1 CASSPGAGRDQPQHF TGCGCCAGCAGCCCAGGTGCAGGGAGAGACCAGCCCCAGCATTTT
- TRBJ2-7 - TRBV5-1 CASSLDGDYEQYF TGCGCCAGCAGCTTGGACGGAGACTACGAGCAGTACTTC
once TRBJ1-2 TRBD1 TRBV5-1 CASSTAGGNYGYTF TGCGCCAGCAGCACGGCAGGGGGGAACTATGGCTACACCTTC
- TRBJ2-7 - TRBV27 CATSPEVRGRGSYEQYF TGTGCCACTTCTCCGGAGGTGAGGGGGAGGGGCTCCTACGAGCAGTACTTC
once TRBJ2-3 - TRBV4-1 CASSHAPSAVDRLLPTQYF TGCGCCAGCAGCCACGCCCCGAGCGCTGTAGATCGCCTCCTCCCCACGCAGTATTTT
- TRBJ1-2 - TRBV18 CASSPLENEGYTF TGTGCCAGCTCACCACTTGAGAATGAGGGCTACACCTTC
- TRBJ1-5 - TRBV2 CASRELQGNQPQHF TGTGCCAGCAGGGAACTACAGGGAAATCAGCCCCAGCATTTT
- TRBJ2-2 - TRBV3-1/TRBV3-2 CASSQVGGSNTGELFF TGTGCCAGCAGCCAAGTAGGTGGTAGCAACACCGGGGAGCTGTTTTTT
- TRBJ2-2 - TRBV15 CATSRAGSTGELFF TGTGCCACCAGCAGAGCAGGGAGCACCGGGGAGCTGTTTTTT
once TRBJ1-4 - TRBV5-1 CASSLAEYNEKLFF TGCGCCAGCAGCTTGGCAGAGTACAATGAAAAACTGTTTTTT
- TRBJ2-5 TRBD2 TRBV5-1 CASSLRLAAGAETQYF TGCGCCAGCAGTCTCCGACTAGCGGCCGGGGCGGAGACCCAGTACTTC
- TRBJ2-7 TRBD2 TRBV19 CASSISTLAGPYEQYF TGTGCCAGTAGTATATCCACCCTAGCGGGACCCTACGAGCAGTACTTC
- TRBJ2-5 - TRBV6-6 CASSYVKETQYF TGTGCCAGCAGTTACGTCAAAGAGACCCAGTACTTC
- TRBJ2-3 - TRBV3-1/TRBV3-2 CASSQPRGLAQYF TGTGCCAGCAGCCAACCCCGCGGCCTGGCGCAGTATTTT
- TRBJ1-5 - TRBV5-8 CASSWDGRSENQPQHF TGTGCCAGCAGCTGGGACGGCAGATCGGAAAATCAGCCCCAGCATTTT
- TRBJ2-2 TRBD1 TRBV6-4 CASSAGQGGTGELFF TGTGCCAGCAGTGCCGGACAGGGAGGCACCGGGGAGCTGTTTTTT
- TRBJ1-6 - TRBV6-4 CASSRTVGNSPLHF TGTGCCAGCAGTCGGACAGTGGGTAATTCACCCCTCCACTTT
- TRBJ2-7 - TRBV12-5 CASGPLTIF TGTGCTAGTGGTCCCTTGACCATCTTC
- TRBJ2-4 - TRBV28 CASQKGVIQYF TGTGCCAGCCAGAAGGGCGTCATTCAGTACTTC
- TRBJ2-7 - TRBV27 CASSLRRGAGEQYF TGTGCCAGCAGTTTACGCAGGGGAGCGGGCGAGCAGTACTTC
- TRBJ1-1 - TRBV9 CASSTTAGAEAFF TGTGCCAGCAGCACAACTGCGGGGGCTGAAGCTTTCTTT
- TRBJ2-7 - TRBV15 CATSEEGDSSYEQYF TGTGCCACCAGCGAAGAAGGAGATAGCTCCTACGAGCAGTACTTC
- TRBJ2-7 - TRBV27 CASRKGPTGKFAQYF TGTGCCAGCAGGAAGGGGCCAACCGGGAAATTCGCGCAGTACTTC
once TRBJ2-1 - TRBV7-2 CASSFRGDLYNEQFF TGTGCCAGCAGCTTTCGCGGGGACCTTTACAATGAGCAGTTCTTC